The following is a T cell receptor (beta chain) sequence with its context. The sample belongs to a study of blood T cell repertoires in COVID-19. About the study: Whether acute or convalescent, the COVID-19 samples came from the United States, Italy and Spain. In each case, the material was cDNA or gDNA derived from T cells, B-cell-depleted T cells, or PBMCs.

CDR1 is WNHNN and CDR2 is SYGVQD in the germline V gene (reference sequence). V gave up 4 bases and J gave up 7 bases, with 11 bases separating them. CDR3 length: 13 amino acids. Authors' methods: Scientists estimated how many nucleated cells there were by amplifying reference gene primers. Profiled with immunoSEQ multiplex PCR; TCRdb holds only in-frame clones, not every one. D and trimming were read from the DNA, whereas the V and J calls and clone size are those reported in that table. The data contain about 28,000 clones, nearly 90% of them singletons. The chain combines TRBV10-1 with TRBJ2-1; unclear D gene. This TCR derives from a human donor in a cohort sampled during active COVID-19. Sample: peripheral blood. CDR3 DNA: TGCGCCAGCAGTGGGAGAGTTCGGAATGAGCAGTTCTTC. Protein sequence: CASSGRVRNEQFF.